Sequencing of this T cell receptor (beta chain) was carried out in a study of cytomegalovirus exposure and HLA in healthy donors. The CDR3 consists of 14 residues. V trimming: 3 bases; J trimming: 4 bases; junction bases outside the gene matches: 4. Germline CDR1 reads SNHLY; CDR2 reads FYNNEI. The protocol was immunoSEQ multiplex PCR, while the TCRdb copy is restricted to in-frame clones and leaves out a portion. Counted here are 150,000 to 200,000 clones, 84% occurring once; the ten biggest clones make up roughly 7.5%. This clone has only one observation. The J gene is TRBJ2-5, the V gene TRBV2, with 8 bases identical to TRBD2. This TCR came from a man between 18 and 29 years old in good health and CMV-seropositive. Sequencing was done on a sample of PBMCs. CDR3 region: CASSDRLAGETQYF. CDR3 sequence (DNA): TGTGCCAGCAGTGATCGGCTAGCGGGAGAGACCCAGTACTTC. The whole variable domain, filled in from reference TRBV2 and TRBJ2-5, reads EPEVTQTPSHQVTQMGQEVILRCVPISNHLYFYWYRQILGQKVEFLVSFYNNEISEKSEIFDDQFSVERPDGSNFTLKIRSTKLEDSAMYFCASSDRLAGETQYFGPGTRLLVL.